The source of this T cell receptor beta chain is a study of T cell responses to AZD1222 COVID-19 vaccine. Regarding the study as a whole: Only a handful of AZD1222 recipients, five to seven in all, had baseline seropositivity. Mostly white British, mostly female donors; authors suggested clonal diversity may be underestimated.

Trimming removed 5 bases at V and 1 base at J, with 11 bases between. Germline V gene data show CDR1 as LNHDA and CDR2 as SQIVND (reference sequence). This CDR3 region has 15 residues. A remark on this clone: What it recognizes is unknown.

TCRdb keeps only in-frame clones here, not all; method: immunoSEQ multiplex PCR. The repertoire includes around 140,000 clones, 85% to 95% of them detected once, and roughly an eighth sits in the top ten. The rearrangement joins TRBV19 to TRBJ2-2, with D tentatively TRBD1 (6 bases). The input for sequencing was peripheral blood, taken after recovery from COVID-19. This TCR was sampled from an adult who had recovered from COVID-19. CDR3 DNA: TGTGCCAGTAGTCCTCCGGGACAGAACACCGGGGAGCTGTTTTTT. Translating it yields CASSPPGQNTGELFF.